This T cell receptor (beta chain) originates from a study of CD8+ T cells in alopecia areata. It was cDNA, reverse transcribed from extracted RNA, that served as the sequencing template. Method: immunoSEQ multiplex PCR; TCRdb's copy keeps in-frame clones and lacks some. The table lists approximately 120,000 clones, over 60% of them singletons. General study findings and limits: The treated group had a single nonresponder, limiting CD8+ expansion-response conclusions. Persistence of many expanded lesional clones was seen in scalp and blood during tofacitinib.

On this clone itself: Antigen unknown.

Treatment described: oral pan-JAK inhibitor, 5-10 mg twice daily. Germline loops: CDR1 SNHLY, CDR2 FYNNEI. V lost 9 bases, J lost 3 bases, and 8 bases stayed unmatched. The CDR3 is made up of 14 amino acids. The specimen comprised CD4+ T cells sorted from blood, sampled at week 4, from a patient treated with tofacitinib. This chain links TRBV2 with TRBJ2-3; 8 bases are a match to TRBD1. The receptor's source is a human donor with alopecia areata. CDR3 region: CASDGQGGTDTQYF. In nucleotides, the CDR3 is TGTGCCAGTGACGGACAGGGTGGAACAGATACGCAGTATTTT.